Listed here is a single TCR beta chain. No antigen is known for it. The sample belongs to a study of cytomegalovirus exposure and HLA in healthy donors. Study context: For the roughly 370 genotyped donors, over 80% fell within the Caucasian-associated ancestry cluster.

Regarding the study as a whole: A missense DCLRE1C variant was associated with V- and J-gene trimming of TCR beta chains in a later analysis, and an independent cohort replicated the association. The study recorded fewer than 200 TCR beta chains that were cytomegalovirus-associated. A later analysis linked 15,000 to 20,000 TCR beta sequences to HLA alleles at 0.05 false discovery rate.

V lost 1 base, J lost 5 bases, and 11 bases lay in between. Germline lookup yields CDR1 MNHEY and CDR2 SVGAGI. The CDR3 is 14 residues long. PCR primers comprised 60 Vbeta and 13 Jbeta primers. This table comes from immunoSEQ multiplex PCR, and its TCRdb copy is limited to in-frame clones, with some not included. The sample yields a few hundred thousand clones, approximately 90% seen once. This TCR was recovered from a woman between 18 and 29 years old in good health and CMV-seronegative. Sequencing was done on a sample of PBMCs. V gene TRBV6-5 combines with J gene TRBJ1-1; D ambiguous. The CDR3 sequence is CASSYWWRGTEAFF. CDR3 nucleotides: TGTGCCAGCAGTTACTGGTGGCGAGGGACTGAAGCTTTCTTT.